This TCR beta chain was retrieved from a study of regulatory T cells in long-lasting Graves disease. Time point indicated: newly diagnosed GD, antithyroid drugs for less than 3 months. Extracted RNA from PBMCs served as the source of the TCR library. Building of the TCR beta libraries involved iRepertoire HTBI primers and Arm-PCR of CDR3 regions. In TCRdb, the multiplex PCR reads were re-called with MiXCR into one record per CDR3 protein. The sample yields fewer than 350,000 distinct CDR3 sequences, over 15% seen once. This clonotype was detected many times. This specimen consisted of peripheral blood mononuclear cells (PBMCs), obtained at new diagnosis, from a patient treated with antithyroid drugs. This receptor was obtained from a female donor with Graves disease.

The CDR3 DNA reads as TGTGCCAGCAGCACCGACAGGCCTGGAAACACCATATATTTT. Its translation: CASSTDRPGNTIYF. The V gene is TRBV11-2, the J gene TRBJ1-3; D perhaps matches TRBD1 (6 bases). Trimming stripped 5 bases from V and 2 bases from J, with 10 bases between. CDR1 SGHAT and CDR2 FQNNGV come from the germline V gene. The CDR3 length is 14 residues.